This TCR beta chain derives from a study of blood T cell repertoires in COVID-19. The wider study: The United States, Italy and Spain provided the acute and convalescent COVID-19 samples.

Measured with immunoSEQ multiplex PCR; TCRdb has only the in-frame clones, and not every one. The data contain 110,000 to 150,000 clones, almost 80% of them singletons. Germline CDR1 and CDR2: LGHNA and YNFKEQ. J was trimmed by 2 bases and V by 4 bases; bases with no gene match: 8. The CDR3 covers 16 residues. Sequenced input: peripheral blood. The V call is TRBV4-2, the J call TRBJ2-5, with 9 bases that match TRBD2. This clonotype originated in a man aged 50 to 59 with active or convalescent COVID-19. CDR3 protein: CASSPGLARGQETQYF. Here the CDR3 DNA reads TGTGCCAGCAGCCCTGGACTAGCGCGGGGGCAAGAGACCCAGTACTTC.